The following is a T cell receptor beta chain sequence with its context. This sample stems from a study of blood T cell repertoires in COVID-19. Germline-derived CDR1 and CDR2 are SGHAT and FQNNGV. CDR3 size: 11 residues. Trimming shortened V by 4 bases and J by 10 bases, and 11 bases separated the two germline ends. Repertoires were generated with immunoSEQ multiplex PCR, while TCRdb's copy carries only in-frame clones and drops some. Of over 70,000 clones in the sample, about 87% were seen once. The rearrangement links TRBV11-2 to TRBJ2-7; tentative D call: TRBD1 (6 bases). Sequenced input: peripheral blood. The receptor's source is a man at least 80 years old with acute or convalescent COVID-19. CDR3 sequence (DNA): TGTGCCAGCAGCTCCTCAGGGGATCAGTACTTC. Protein: CASSSSGDQYF.